Below, 30 T cell receptor beta chains from the same sample are listed, as sequenced in a study of PD-1 blockade in mismatch repair-deficient tumors. The method was immunoSEQ multiplex PCR; TCRdb's version includes in-frame clones alone and lacks a portion of them. Of around 100,000 clones in the sample, about 83% were seen once. Material: peripheral blood, obtained 60 weeks after starting pembrolizumab. The receptors derive from an adult with mismatch repair-deficient cancer.

This rearrangement joins TRBV7-2 to TRBJ2-1, with 8 bases matching TRBD2. The CDR3 sequence is 15 residues long. Germline V gives CDR1 SGHTA, CDR2 FQGNSA. With V trimmed by 4 bases and J by 9 bases, 11 bases remained unmatched. In nucleotides, the CDR3 is TGTGCCAGCAGCTCGAGCGGGAGTTTTGAGGGTGAGCAGTTCTTC. This codes for CASSSSGSFEGEQFF.

The chain joins TRBV2 to TRBJ2-3; 8 positions match TRBD2. The CDR3 runs 19 residues. V gave up 2 bases and J gave up 1 base; unmatched junction bases: 14. CDR1 and CDR2 from the germline V gene are SNHLY and FYNNEI. The CDR3 DNA reads TGTGCCAGCAGTGAATGGCCCAGCGGGAGTCTCCCTGGCACAGATACGCAGTATTTT. This codes for CASSEWPSGSLPGTDTQYF.

J is TRBJ2-7 and V is TRBV5-5; no firm D call. Germline V gives CDR1 SGHKS, CDR2 YYEKEE (reference sequence). Trimming removed 4 bases at V and 7 bases at J, with 18 bases between. This CDR3 is 14 amino acids long. The CDR3 coding sequence is TGTGCCAGCAGCCCCCCCTTAGCTTTGCAGGAGCAGTACTTC. Residues: CASSPPLALQEQYF.

The V call is TRBV11-3, the J call TRBJ1-3, with 7 bases identical to TRBD1. This CDR3 spans 13 amino acids. With 5 bases clipped from V and 3 bases from J, the junction kept 1 base outside the gene matches. The germline gives CDR1 SGHNT, CDR2 YENEEA. CDR3 bases: TGTGCCAGCAGCACAGGGGTTGGAAACACCATATATTTT. This sequence encodes CASSTGVGNTIYF. Supplemented by reference TRBV11-3 and TRBJ1-3, the full variable domain reads EAGVVQSPRYKIIEKKQPVAFWCNPISGHNTLYWYLQNLGQGPELLIRYENEEAVDDSQLPKDRFSAERLKGVDSTLKIQPAELGDSAVYLCASSTGVGNTIYFGEGSWLTVV.

The chain has TRBV4-3 and TRBJ2-5; 8 bases match TRBD2. The J call could be wrong; TRBJ2-7 is a better fit for the DNA end. The CDR3 length is 15 residues. Per the germline V gene, CDR1 is LGHNA and CDR2 is YSLEER. The CDR3 loop is CASSQDPLAGYEQYF. CDR3 DNA: TGCGCCAGCAGCCAAGATCCCCTAGCGGGCTACGAGCAGTACTTC.

This clone occurred a few times. CDR3 sequence: CASSWNREGTEAFF. DNA for the CDR3: TGCGCCAGCAGCTGGAACAGGGAAGGGACTGAAGCTTTCTTT. The chain employs TRBV5-1 and TRBJ1-1; D is perhaps TRBD1 (6 bases). The CDR3 length is 14 residues. From germline, CDR1 is SGHRS and CDR2 YFSETQ. The V end lost 3 bases, the J end lost 5 bases, and 14 bases lay between the germline ends.

This chain joins TRBV18 and TRBJ1-1; D possibly corresponds to TRBD1 (6 bases). Trimming shortened V by 0 bases and J by 8 bases, and 16 bases separated the two germline ends. The CDR3 is made up of 15 amino acids. CDR1 and CDR2 from the germline V gene are KGHSH and LQKENI. CDR3 residues: CASSPPHGGGVEAFF. The CDR3 DNA sequence: TGTGCCAGCTCACCACCGCACGGAGGGGGGGTGGAAGCTTTCTTT.

V gene TRBV19 combines with J gene TRBJ1-3, with 8 bases lining up with TRBD1. Germline V gene sequence: CDR1 LNHDA, CDR2 SQIVND (reference sequence). With 4 bases clipped from V and 3 bases from J, the junction kept 8 bases outside the gene matches. This CDR3 region has 16 residues. CDR3 coding DNA: TGTGCCAGTAGTAGGACGACAGGGGTTGATGGAAACACCATATATTTT. It encodes CASSRTTGVDGNTIYF.

J is TRBJ1-4 and V is TRBV29-1, with TRBD1 identical over 7 bases. The length of the CDR3 is 14 residues. In germline, CDR1 is SQVTM, CDR2 ANQGSEA. V was clipped by 7 bases and J by 8 bases; unmatched bases: 13. CDR3 amino acids: CSAQKGGLGEKLFF. Here the CDR3 DNA reads TGCAGCGCCCAAAAAGGGGGCCTTGGGGAAAAACTGTTTTTT.

The V call is TRBV19, the J call TRBJ1-1; D not certain. The germline V gene has CDR1 LNHDA and CDR2 SQIVND (reference sequence). This CDR3 region has 12 residues. Trimming took off 2 bases at V and 10 bases at J, with 11 bases between the two ends. The CDR3 sequence: CASSIIWGRAFF. The CDR3 coding sequence is TGTGCCAGTAGTATAATCTGGGGTCGAGCTTTCTTT.

As DNA, the CDR3 is TGTGCCAGCAGTTACTTGTGGACAGGGCCTGATCAGCCCCAGCATTTT. Its protein product is CASSYLWTGPDQPQHF. The chain combines TRBV6-5 with TRBJ1-5, with TRBD1 matching over 8 bases. Germline lookup yields CDR1 MNHEY and CDR2 SVGAGI. With 1 base clipped from V and 5 bases from J, the junction kept 7 bases outside the gene matches. This CDR3 comprises 16 residues.

The chain employs TRBV5-1 and TRBJ2-2, with D perhaps TRBD1 or TRBD2 (5 bases each). V was clipped by 1 base and J by 3 bases, with 10 bases between them. Germline-derived CDR1 and CDR2 are SGHRS and YFSETQ. The CDR3 consists of 15 residues. The CDR3 DNA reads TGCGCCAGCAGCTTGAGAGGGGATGACACCGGGGAGCTGTTTTTT. It specifies CASSLRGDDTGELFF.

The chain couples TRBV12-5 to TRBJ2-3, with no clear D. Trimming cost V 6 bases and J 6 bases, with 10 bases left between them. Germline V lookup: CDR1 LGHNT, CDR2 FRNRAP. The CDR3 extends over 12 amino acids. The CDR3 is CASGPPGDTQYF. CDR3 sequence (DNA): TGTGCTAGTGGCCCGCCTGGTGATACGCAGTATTTT.

V usage is TRBV5-1 and J usage is TRBJ2-1; D is unclear. CDR3 length: 14 residues. Trimming cost V 1 base and J 5 bases, with 10 bases left between them. CDR1 is SGHRS, CDR2 YFSETQ, per germline. The CDR3: CASSLRIYDNEQFF. CDR3 DNA sequence: TGCGCCAGCAGCTTGCGGATTTACGACAATGAGCAGTTCTTC. Drawing the rest from reference TRBV5-1 and TRBJ2-1, the complete variable domain is KAGVTQTPRYLIKTRGQQVTLSCSPISGHRSVSWYQQTPGQGLQFLFEYFSETQRNKGNFPGRFSGRQFSNSRSEMNVSTLELGDSALYLCASSLRIYDNEQFFGPGTRLTVL.

The chain joins TRBV7-9 to TRBJ2-1; 7 nucleotides line up with TRBD2. CDR1 is SEHNR and CDR2 is FQNEAQ in the germline V gene (reference sequence). The CDR3 has 14 amino acids. Trimming at V came to 6 bases and at J to 5 bases, leaving 7 bases not matched to a gene. The CDR3 DNA is TGTGCCAGCAGGCGGGAGTACGGCGACAATGAGCAGTTCTTC. It codes for CASRREYGDNEQFF.

The V and J genes are TRBV7-8 and TRBJ2-7, with a possible D match to TRBD1 (6 bases). Per germline, CDR1 SGHVS and CDR2 FQNEAQ. V was cut by 6 bases and J by 3 bases, with 12 bases left in between. The CDR3 is made up of 13 amino acids. The CDR3 nucleotides read TGTGCCAGCAGTCCCCGGACAGACTACGAGCAGTACTTC. Translation: CASSPRTDYEQYF.

The rearrangement links TRBV4-3 to TRBJ2-3; 7 bases are a match to TRBD2. The length of the CDR3 is 16 residues. The J segment lost 4 bases and the V segment lost 0 bases, leaving 7 bases of the junction unmatched. The germline CDR1 and CDR2 sequences are LGHNA and YSLEER. CDR3 coding DNA: TGCGCCAGCAGCCAAGAGGAGGGAGGGCCCCCAGATACGCAGTATTTT. This gives the protein CASSQEEGGPPDTQYF.

V usage is TRBV6-6 and J usage is TRBJ2-7; TRBD2 matches 7 bases. This CDR3 region has 13 residues. Germline lookup yields CDR1 MNHNY and CDR2 SVGAGI (reference sequence). The V and J ends lost 7 bases and 6 bases, in that order; junction bases with no gene match: 9. CDR3 in DNA: TGTGCCAGCATCACCCCGGGGGAGGGCGAGCAGTACTTC. Its protein is CASITPGEGEQYF.

This clone was seen a few times. The chain uses TRBV18 and TRBJ1-1; TRBD1 agrees at 8 bases. Losses at the gene ends were 6 bases for V and 3 bases for J; bases not matched to a gene: 6. Germline V gene sequence: CDR1 KGHSH, CDR2 LQKENI. The CDR3 consists of 14 residues. CDR3 sequence reads: CASSGRGRDTEAFF. The CDR3 DNA follows: TGTGCCAGCTCGGGCAGGGGGCGGGACACTGAAGCTTTCTTT.

The J gene is TRBJ2-5, the V gene TRBV7-9, with 11 nucleotides matching TRBD1. The CDR3 runs to 16 residues. Germline CDR1 SEHNR, CDR2 FQNEAQ (reference sequence). The junction had 7 bases not matched to a gene; V was cut back by 2 bases and J by 5 bases. CDR3 in amino acids: CASSLIRTGGWETQYF. CDR3 bases: TGTGCCAGCAGCTTAATCAGGACAGGGGGCTGGGAGACCCAGTACTTC.

The chain employs TRBV14 and TRBJ2-5; D assignment may be TRBD1 or TRBD2 (5 bases each). The CDR3 extends over 15 amino acids. Germline CDR1 reads SGHDN; CDR2 reads FVKESK. With 4 bases removed from V and 5 bases from J, the gap between germline ends came to 17 bases. CDR3 amino acids: CASSPLGTVGETQYF. The CDR3 nucleotides are TGTGCCAGCAGCCCACTTGGGACGGTCGGGGAGACCCAGTACTTC.

This clone was seen a single time. The CDR3 DNA sequence: TGTGCCAGCAGCTTAGGGAAAGAGACCCAGTACTTC. This gives the protein CASSLGKETQYF. J is TRBJ2-5 and V is TRBV5-6; no reliable D call. This CDR3 region has 12 residues. Trimming took 2 bases from V and 3 from J, leaving 5 bases between them. The germline V gene encodes CDR1 SGHDT and CDR2 YYEEEE.

This clone was seen only a few times. The chain uses TRBV21-1 and TRBJ1-1. TRBV21-1 is a known pseudogene. The CDR3 runs to 18 residues. The CDR3 DNA reads TGTGCCAGCAGCAAAGTCCGTTTGGTGCGAGATTGTTACACTGAAGCTTTCTTT. It yields the protein CASSKVRLVRDCYTEAFF.

The chain carries TRBV7-8 and TRBJ2-1; no firm D call. Trimming pared 2 bases from V and 7 bases from J, leaving 27 bases between. The CDR3 runs to 19 residues. Germline lookup yields CDR1 SGHVS and CDR2 FQNEAQ. CDR3 residues: CASSLSGFSVSASRNEQFF. CDR3 in DNA: TGTGCCAGCAGCTTAAGTGGTTTTTCCGTCTCAGCTTCGAGGAATGAGCAGTTCTTC.

The chain combines TRBV4-2 with TRBJ2-1; the match to TRBD2 covers 9 bases. The CDR3 has 13 amino acids. Looked up from germline, CDR1 is LGHNA and CDR2 is YNFKEQ. J lost 10 bases, V lost 1 base, and 2 bases had no gene match. The CDR3 region has the DNA TGTGCCAGCAGCCAAGTTCTAGCGGGGGAGCAGTTCTTC. Protein: CASSQVLAGEQFF.

This chain joins TRBV9 and TRBJ2-1; the D gene is possibly TRBD1 (6 bases). Trimming cost V 3 bases and J 7 bases, with 20 bases left between them. There are 16 residues in the CDR3. Germline lookup yields CDR1 SGDLS and CDR2 YYNGEE. Here the CDR3 DNA reads TGTGCCAGCAGCGAGGGGGATGGGGCAGGGAATAATGAGCAGTTCTTC. Translated, it gives CASSEGDGAGNNEQFF.

This chain links TRBV28 with TRBJ1-4; D not resolved. The CDR3 runs 14 residues. The V gene lost 6 bases and the J gene lost 5 bases, with 13 bases spanning the gap. Germline V lookup: CDR1 MDHEN, CDR2 SYDVKM. Written as DNA, the CDR3 is TGTGCCAGCAGAATCGGAGCGACGAATGAAAAACTGTTTTTT. Translation gives CASRIGATNEKLFF.

The V call is TRBV6-5, the J call TRBJ2-7, with a possible D match to TRBD2 (6 bases). The length of the CDR3 is 14 residues. V lost 5 bases to trimming and J lost 2 bases, with 13 bases between them. The germline CDR1 and CDR2 sequences are MNHEY and SVGAGI. The CDR3 nucleotides read TGTGCCAGCAGTCAGAGGCGGGGCCCCTACGAGCAGTACTTC. This gives the protein CASSQRRGPYEQYF.

The chain links TRBV7-3 to TRBJ1-1; a weak D match, TRBD1 (5 bases). There are 15 residues in the CDR3. V was trimmed by 1 base and J by 1 base, leaving 10 bases between them. CDR1 is SGHTA and CDR2 is FQGTGA in the germline V gene. The CDR3 spells CASSLNAGQNTEAFF. In DNA, the CDR3 is TGTGCCAGCAGCTTAAATGCCGGACAGAACACTGAAGCTTTCTTT.

This clone was counted a few times. The same CDR3 is also encoded by other DNA sequences in this sample. The chain recombines TRBV7-9 with TRBJ1-2; the D gene is possibly TRBD1 (5 bases). V was pared by 3 bases and J by 4 bases, with 12 bases between. CDR1 is SEHNR and CDR2 is FQNEAQ in the germline V gene (reference sequence). This CDR3 comprises 14 residues. CDR3 sequence (DNA): TGTGCCAGCAGCTTGGGTCAGGGAGGCTATGGCTACACCTTC. It is translated as CASSLGQGGYGYTF.